The 28 T cell receptor beta chains in this list originate from one sample, sequenced in a study of T cells after posttransplantation cyclophosphamide. Cells defined as naive were viable CD3+CD4+ or CD3+CD8+ and CCR7+CD45RA+CD45RO-CD95-CD27+CD28+. This table comes from immunoSEQ multiplex PCR, and its TCRdb copy is limited to in-frame clones, with some not included. The table shows about 19,000 clones, with over 95% occurring only once. The sequenced material came from naive CD4+ T cells sorted from PBMCs. All receptors derive from a middle-aged man in good health, CMV-negative, and a related stem cell transplant donor.

The rearrangement uses TRBV6-1 and TRBJ2-5; D perhaps matches TRBD1 (6 bases). V lost 4 bases to trimming and J lost 5 bases, with 14 bases between them. Germline CDR1 and CDR2: MNHNS and SASEGT. The CDR3 is made up of 14 amino acids. The CDR3 region is CASSATQGAETQYF. The CDR3, as DNA: TGTGCCAGCAGTGCGACACAGGGTGCGGAGACCCAGTACTTC.

The V gene is TRBV19, the J gene TRBJ2-3; no reliable D call. From germline, CDR1 is LNHDA and CDR2 SQIVND (reference sequence). The CDR3 consists of 14 residues. Trimming took off 1 base at V and 2 bases at J, with 7 bases between the two ends. The CDR3 region is CASSIGANTDTQYF. Written as DNA, the CDR3 is TGTGCCAGTAGTATAGGGGCGAACACAGATACGCAGTATTTT.

This clone was seen once. This sequence joins TRBV15 and TRBJ2-7, with TRBD1 identical over 8 bases. The germline gives CDR1 LNHNV, CDR2 YYDKDF (reference sequence). V lost 0 bases and J lost 3; bases outside the gene matches: 4. The CDR3 sequence is 15 residues long. The CDR3 DNA reads TGTGCCACCAGCAGAGATCCCAGGGGGCACTACGAGCAGTACTTC. This gives the protein CATSRDPRGHYEQYF.

The chain employs TRBV6-5 and TRBJ2-7; 10 positions match TRBD1. V trimming: 1 base; J trimming: 2 bases; junction bases outside the gene matches: 5. The CDR3 has 16 residues. The germline gives CDR1 MNHEY, CDR2 SVGAGI. CDR3 nucleotides: TGTGCCAGCAGTTACTTGGGACAGGGGCTAGCCTACGAGCAGTACTTC. It is translated as CASSYLGQGLAYEQYF.

V and J are TRBV5-4 and TRBJ2-7; TRBD1 matches 7 bases. J lost 0 bases, V lost 4 bases, and 7 bases had no gene match. CDR3 length equals 15 residues. Germline lookup yields CDR1 SGHNT and CDR2 YYREEE (reference sequence). CDR3 bases: TGTGCCAGCAGCCAGGCCGGGACAGTCTCCTACGAGCAGTACTTC. Residues: CASSQAGTVSYEQYF.

The chain has TRBV11-2 and TRBJ2-7; D might be TRBD2 (6 bases). The CDR3 runs 14 residues. Trimming left V 0 bases short and J 3 bases short, with 9 bases between. In germline, CDR1 is SGHAT, CDR2 FQNNGV. Here the CDR3 reads CASSLERGGYEQYF. DNA of the CDR3: TGTGCCAGCAGCTTAGAGCGGGGAGGCTACGAGCAGTACTTC. Combining the CDR3 with reference TRBV11-2 and TRBJ2-7 gives the whole variable domain EAGVAQSPRYKIIEKRQSVAFWCNPISGHATLYWYQQILGQGPKLLIQFQNNGVVDDSQLPKDRFSAERLKGVDSTLKIQPAKLEDSAVYLCASSLERGGYEQYFGPGTRLTVT.

This chain connects TRBV7-2 to TRBJ2-4; maybe TRBD2 (5 bases). V was shortened by 3 bases and J by 9 bases, with 9 bases between the two germline ends. The CDR3 consists of 12 residues. Germline CDR1 is SGHTA and CDR2 is FQGNSA. DNA of the CDR3: TGTGCCAGCAGCTTGGACTGGGCCATTCAGTACTTC. It translates to CASSLDWAIQYF. Together with reference TRBV7-2 and TRBJ2-4, the CDR3 gives the full variable domain: GAGVSQSPSNKVTEKGKDVELRCDPISGHTALYWYRQSLGQGLEFLIYFQGNSAPDKSGLPSDRFSAERTGGSVSTLTIQRTQQEDSAVYLCASSLDWAIQYFGAGTRLSVL.

The gene calls are TRBV7-2 and TRBJ2-7; 8 nucleotides align to TRBD2. With V trimmed by 2 bases and J by 3 bases, 6 bases remained unmatched. This CDR3 region has 15 residues. Germline loops: CDR1 SGHTA, CDR2 FQGNSA. The CDR3: CASSLRGGTSYEQYF. Here the CDR3 DNA reads TGTGCCAGCAGCTTACGTGGAGGGACTAGCTACGAGCAGTACTTC.

This sequence joins TRBV19 and TRBJ2-1; TRBD2 agrees at 10 bases. With V trimmed by 3 bases and J by 7 bases, 6 bases remained unmatched. This CDR3 comprises 15 residues. Germline CDR1 and CDR2: LNHDA and SQIVND (reference sequence). The DNA of the CDR3 is TGTGCCAGTAGTATCCCGGGACTAGCGTCAAATGAGCAGTTCTTC. Translating gives CASSIPGLASNEQFF.

The chain couples TRBV30 to TRBJ1-4; 8 nucleotides match TRBD1. V trimming: 8 bases; J trimming: 8 bases; junction bases outside the gene matches: 4. The CDR3 consists of 11 residues. Germline-derived CDR1 and CDR2 are GTSNPN and SVGIG (reference sequence). The CDR3 DNA follows: TGTGCCCAGGGGGCCAGGGAAAAACTGTTTTTT. Translating it yields CAQGAREKLFF. The entire variable domain, with the rest obtained from reference TRBV30 and TRBJ1-4, is as follows: SQTIHQWPATLVQPVGSPLSLECTVEGTSNPNLYWYRQAAGRGLQLLFYSVGIGQISSEVPQNLSASRPQDRQFILSSKKLLLSDSGFYLCAQGAREKLFFGSGTQLSVL.

In its sample, this clone was seen once. This sequence joins TRBV10-3 and TRBJ1-2; D unclear. Trimming cost V 3 bases and J 2 bases, with 16 bases left between them. Germline lookup yields CDR1 ENHRY and CDR2 SYGVKD. This CDR3 is 16 amino acids long. DNA of the CDR3: TGTGCCATCAGTGAAGGATGGGCAGTCCAAAACTATGGCTACACCTTC. The encoded protein is CAISEGWAVQNYGYTF.

The V gene is TRBV29-1, the J gene TRBJ2-1; TRBD2 might be the D (5 bases). The CDR3 totals 13 residues. The germline gives CDR1 SQVTM, CDR2 ANQGSEA. Trimming left V 5 bases short and J 2 bases short, with 10 bases between. The CDR3 DNA reads TGCAGCGTTCGAGGGTTGGCCTACAATGAGCAGTTCTTC. Encoded protein: CSVRGLAYNEQFF.

In this sample, this clone turned up once. The V gene is TRBV7-7, the J gene TRBJ2-1, with 8 nucleotides matching TRBD2. Unmatched junction bases numbered 4, after V lost 6 bases and J lost 6 bases. The length of the CDR3 is 13 residues. Germline CDR1 is SSHAT and CDR2 is FNYEAQ (reference sequence). The CDR3 region has the DNA TGTGCCAGCAGTCGAGGGACTAGCAATGAGCAGTTCTTC. It codes for CASSRGTSNEQFF.

The chain recombines TRBV11-3 with TRBJ2-2, with TRBD2 matching 7 bases. Per the germline V gene, CDR1 is SGHNT and CDR2 is YENEEA. V lost 5 bases, J lost 5 bases, and 8 bases stayed unmatched. The CDR3 loop spans 15 amino acids. CDR3 region: CASSASGMRTGELFF. CDR3 DNA: TGTGCCAGCAGCGCCAGCGGGATGAGAACCGGGGAGCTGTTTTTT.

V usage is TRBV5-6 and J usage is TRBJ1-5; no firm D call. This CDR3 has 12 residues. Germline CDR1 reads SGHDT; CDR2 reads YYEEEE. Trimming took 1 base from V and 4 from J, leaving 3 bases between them. The CDR3, as DNA: TGTGCCAGCAGCTTGTCGAATCAGCCCCAGCATTTT. As protein: CASSLSNQPQHF.

The rearrangement links TRBV19 to TRBJ2-7; 8 nucleotides match TRBD1. The V gene's germline CDR1 is LNHDA and CDR2 SQIVND (reference sequence). The CDR3 is 14 amino acids. Germline trimming cut 9 bases from V and 2 bases from J; bases unmatched to any gene: 9. Written as DNA, the CDR3 is TGTGCCAGCCGGAGGGCACAGGGGGCCTACGAGCAGTACTTC. The encoded protein is CASRRAQGAYEQYF.

The chain carries TRBV6-5 and TRBJ2-7; tentatively, D is TRBD2 (5 bases). The V gene lost 9 bases and the J gene lost 4 bases, with 10 bases spanning the gap. Per the germline V gene, CDR1 is MNHEY and CDR2 is SVGAGI. This CDR3 has 11 amino acids. CDR3 loop: CASHRGYEQYF. CDR3 in DNA: TGTGCCAGTCATCGCGGGTACGAGCAGTACTTC.

The rearrangement joins TRBV14 to TRBJ2-7; tentative D call: TRBD2 (5 bases). The CDR3 runs to 16 residues. Trimming removed 0 bases from V and 3 bases from J, with 15 bases in between. Germline CDR1 and CDR2: SGHDN and FVKESK. CDR3 sequence (DNA): TGTGCCAGCAGCCAAGAGACTAAAGGCCTGGGCTACGAGCAGTACTTC. It specifies CASSQETKGLGYEQYF.

To note about this clone: One junction end disagrees with the germline gene, perhaps due to a read error. The genes are TRBV7-7 and TRBJ2-3, with 9 positions matching TRBD1. Germline V gene sequence: CDR1 SSHAT, CDR2 FNYEAQ (reference sequence). This CDR3 spans 14 amino acids. The DNA of the CDR3 is TGTGCTAGCAGCTTGGACAGGGGCTCAGATACGCAGTATTTT. Translated: CASSLDRGSDTQYF.

The chain carries TRBV27 and TRBJ2-7, with TRBD1 matching 8 bases. The germline gives CDR1 MNHEY, CDR2 SMNVEV (reference sequence). J gave up 6 bases and V 5 bases, and 9 bases lay outside the gene matches. The CDR3 has 14 amino acids. Written as DNA, the CDR3 is TGTGCCAGCAGTCCGAGACAGGGGACGGGCGAGCAGTACTTC. Translation: CASSPRQGTGEQYF.

The CDR3 DNA reads TGTGCCAGCAGCTTAGATCTTGAGACAGGGGGCACAGATACGCAGTATTTT. Its protein is CASSLDLETGGTDTQYF. The J gene is TRBJ2-3, the V gene TRBV11-2; TRBD1 agrees at 8 bases. There are 17 residues in the CDR3. CDR1 is SGHAT and CDR2 is FQNNGV in the germline V gene. V trimming: 0 bases; J trimming: 1 base; junction bases outside the gene matches: 6.

V is TRBV4-2 and J is TRBJ2-5; the D gene is possibly TRBD1 (6 bases). The V end was cut by 0 bases, the J end by 4 bases, with 18 bases between. Germline lookup yields CDR1 LGHNA and CDR2 YNFKEQ. This CDR3 region has 17 residues. In DNA form, the CDR3 reads TGTGCCAGCAGCCAAGATGAGGGTGTCGGCAGGGGAGAGACCCAGTACTTC. Amino acid sequence: CASSQDEGVGRGETQYF.

The rearrangement joins TRBV28 to TRBJ2-3, with 11 bases that match TRBD2. This CDR3 has 15 amino acids. The junction had 4 bases not matched to a gene; V was cut back by 3 bases and J by 5 bases. CDR1 and CDR2 (germline): MDHEN, SYDVKM. CDR3 in DNA: TGTGCCAGCAGTTTTTCGCTAGCGGGAGGAGATACGCAGTATTTT. This gives the protein CASSFSLAGGDTQYF.

The V gene is TRBV30, the J gene TRBJ1-3; D unresolved. The germline gives CDR1 GTSNPN, CDR2 SVGIG (reference sequence). V was shortened by 4 bases and J by 7 bases, with 11 bases between the two germline ends. The CDR3 spans 12 residues. The CDR3 is CAWTSGVNTIYF. The CDR3 nucleotides read TGTGCCTGGACGAGTGGAGTCAACACCATATATTTT.

This rearrangement joins TRBV5-6 to TRBJ2-6, with D unresolved. Germline CDR1 reads SGHDT; CDR2 reads YYEEEE. CDR3 length: 15 residues. Trimming took off 2 bases at V and 4 bases at J, with 10 bases between the two ends. Written as DNA, the CDR3 is TGTGCCAGCAGCTTTTACAGCTACGGGGCCAACGTCCTGACTTTC. Residues: CASSFYSYGANVLTF.

The chain links TRBV29-1 to TRBJ2-5, with 11 bases fitting TRBD2. V lost 3 bases, J lost 4 bases, and 4 bases stayed unmatched. CDR1 SQVTM and CDR2 ANQGSEA come from the germline V gene. The length of the CDR3 is 14 residues. Written as DNA, the CDR3 is TGCAGCGTTGACACTAGCGGGAGTACAGAGACCCAGTACTTC. It yields the protein CSVDTSGSTETQYF.

This chain links TRBV30 with TRBJ1-5; TRBD1 matches 8 bases. The CDR3 totals 15 residues. Unmatched junction bases numbered 5, after V lost 0 bases and J lost 4 bases. Germline V gives CDR1 GTSNPN, CDR2 SVGIG (reference sequence). Written as DNA, the CDR3 is TGTGCCTGGAGTGTACTCAGGACAGGGAATCAGCCCCAGCATTTT. Protein product: CAWSVLRTGNQPQHF.

This chain connects TRBV9 to TRBJ1-2; D is possibly TRBD1 (6 bases). The ends were cut back, 0 bases at V and 4 bases at J, with 13 bases in the middle. This CDR3 has 15 residues. Germline V gene data show CDR1 as SGDLS and CDR2 as YYNGEE. CDR3 DNA: TGTGCCAGCAGCGTAGCTGGCCAGGGGCCCTATGGCTACACCTTC. Protein product: CASSVAGQGPYGYTF.